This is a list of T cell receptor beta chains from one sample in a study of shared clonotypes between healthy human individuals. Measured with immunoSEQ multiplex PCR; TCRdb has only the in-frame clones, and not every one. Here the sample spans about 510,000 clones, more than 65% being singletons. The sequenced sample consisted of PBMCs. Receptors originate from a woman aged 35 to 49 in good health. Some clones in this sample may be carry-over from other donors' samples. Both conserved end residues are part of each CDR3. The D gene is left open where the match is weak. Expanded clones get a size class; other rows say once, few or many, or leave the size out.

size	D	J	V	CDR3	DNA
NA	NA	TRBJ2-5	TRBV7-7	CASSSDTQETQYF	TGTGCTAGCAGCTCCGACACACAAGAGACCCAGTACTTC
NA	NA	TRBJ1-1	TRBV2	CASRPGSTEAFF	TGTGCCAGCAGACCAGGGAGCACTGAAGCTTTCTTT
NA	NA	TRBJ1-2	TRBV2	CASSEEGWDRYGHTF	TGTGCCAGCAGTGAAGAAGGATGGGATCGCTATGGCCACACCTTC
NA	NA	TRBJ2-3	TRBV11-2	CASSLLIDLSTDTQYF	TGTGCCAGCAGCCTCCTCATAGACCTTAGCACAGATACGCAGTATTTT
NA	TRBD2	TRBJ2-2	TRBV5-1	CASSLARGLAGTLANTGELFF	TGCGCCAGCAGCTTGGCCCGGGGACTAGCGGGTACACTTGCGAACACCGGGGAGCTGTTTTTT
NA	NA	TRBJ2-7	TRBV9	CASSVFSDGPYEQYF	TGTGCCAGCAGCGTATTTTCCGACGGACCCTACGAGCAGTACTTC
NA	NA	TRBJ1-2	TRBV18	CASSPRGDGQSLNYGYTF	TGTGCCAGCTCACCACGGGGGGATGGACAGAGCCTAAACTATGGCTACACCTTC
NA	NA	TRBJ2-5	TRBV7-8	CASSLSGPQETQYF	TGTGCCAGCAGCTTGTCCGGCCCCCAAGAGACCCAGTACTTC
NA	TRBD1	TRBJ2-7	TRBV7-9	CASSTNRGAYEQYF	TGTGCCAGCAGTACAAACAGGGGGGCCTACGAGCAGTACTTC
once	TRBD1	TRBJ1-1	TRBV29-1	CSTRQGGVNTEAFF	TGCAGCACGCGACAGGGGGGGGTGAACACTGAAGCTTTCTTT
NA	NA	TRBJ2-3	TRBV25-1	CASSLSGPGADTQYF	TGTGCCAGCAGTCTTAGCGGCCCTGGGGCAGATACGCAGTATTTT
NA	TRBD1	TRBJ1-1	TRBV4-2	CASSHPGDSMNTEAFF	TGTGCCAGCAGCCATCCCGGGGACAGTATGAACACTGAAGCTTTCTTT
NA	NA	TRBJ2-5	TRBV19	CASSVNREETQYF	TGTGCCAGTAGTGTAAACAGGGAAGAGACCCAGTACTTC
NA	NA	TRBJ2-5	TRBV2	CASSAGREETQYF	TGTGCCAGCAGTGCCGGCAGGGAAGAGACCCAGTACTTC
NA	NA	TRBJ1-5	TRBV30	CAWARGGDGTDQPQHF	TGTGCCTGGGCCCGGGGTGGAGATGGGACGGATCAGCCCCAGCATTTT
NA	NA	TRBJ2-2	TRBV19	CASSIPPLAVNTGELFF	TGTGCCAGTAGTATCCCCCCTCTAGCAGTTAACACCGGGGAGCTGTTTTTT
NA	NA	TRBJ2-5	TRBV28	CASSPGQLRGTQYF	TGTGCCAGCAGCCCCGGACAACTGAGGGGGACCCAGTACTTC
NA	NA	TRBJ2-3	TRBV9	CASSVGVGSTDTQYF	TGTGCCAGCAGCGTAGGGGTAGGGTCGACAGATACGCAGTATTTT
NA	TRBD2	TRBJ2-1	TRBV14	CASSQRQGLAGINEQFF	TGTGCCAGCAGCCAAAGACAGGGACTAGCGGGGATCAATGAGCAGTTCTTC
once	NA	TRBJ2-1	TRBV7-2	CASSVRQAYNEQFF	TGTGCCAGCAGCGTCCGACAGGCCTACAATGAGCAGTTCTTC
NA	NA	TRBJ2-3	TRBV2	CASSPSPAGTDTQYF	TGTGCCAGCAGCCCTAGCCCTGCAGGCACAGATACGCAGTATTTT
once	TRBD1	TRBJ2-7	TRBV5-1	CASSEGTESYEQYF	TGCGCCAGCAGCGAAGGGACAGAATCCTACGAGCAGTACTTC
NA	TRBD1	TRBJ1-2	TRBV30	CAWSVGTVAGYTF	TGTGCCTGGAGTGTAGGGACAGTGGCAGGCTACACCTTC
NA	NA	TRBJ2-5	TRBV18	CASSPQYQETQYF	TGTGCCAGCTCACCACAGTACCAAGAGACCCAGTACTTC
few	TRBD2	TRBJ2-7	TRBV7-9	CASSLVGSGTSEQYF	TGTGCCAGCAGCTTAGTTGGTAGCGGGACTAGCGAGCAGTACTTC
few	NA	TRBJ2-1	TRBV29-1	CSVGGLHNEQFF	TGCAGCGTTGGGGGGCTTCACAATGAGCAGTTCTTC
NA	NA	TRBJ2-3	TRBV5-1	CASTVEGLDTQYF	TGCGCCAGCACGGTCGAGGGGTTAGATACGCAGTATTTT
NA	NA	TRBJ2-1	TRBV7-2	CASSREREAEPFF	TGTGCCAGCAGCAGAGAGCGAGAGGCTGAACCGTTCTTC
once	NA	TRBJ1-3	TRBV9	CASSVGPGGGGNTIYF	TGTGCCAGCAGCGTAGGCCCCGGCGGGGGTGGAAACACCATATATTTT
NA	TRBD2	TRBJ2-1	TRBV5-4	CASSQTSGRLSEQFF	TGCGCCAGCAGCCAGACTAGCGGGAGATTAAGTGAGCAGTTCTTC
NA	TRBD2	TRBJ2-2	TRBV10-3	CAISLGRGWTGELFF	TGTGCCATCAGCCTAGGGAGGGGATGGACCGGGGAGCTGTTTTTT
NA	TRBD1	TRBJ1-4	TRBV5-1	CASSLDRGKLFF	TGCGCCAGCAGCTTGGACAGGGGAAAACTGTTTTTT
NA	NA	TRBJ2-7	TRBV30	CAWNTGFSYEQYF	TGTGCCTGGAACACGGGATTCAGTTACGAGCAGTACTTC
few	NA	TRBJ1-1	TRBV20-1	CSARRNTEAFF	TGCAGTGCTAGACGTAACACTGAAGCTTTCTTT
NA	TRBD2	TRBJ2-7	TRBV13	CASSILAGGPEQYF	TGTGCCAGCAGCATACTAGCGGGAGGTCCCGAGCAGTACTTC
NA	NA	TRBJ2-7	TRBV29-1	CSVAGTSSYEQYF	TGCAGCGTTGCCGGGACATCCTCCTACGAGCAGTACTTC
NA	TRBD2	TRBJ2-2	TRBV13	CASSPYGLAADTGELFF	TGTGCCAGCAGCCCCTATGGGCTAGCGGCTGACACCGGGGAGCTGTTTTTT
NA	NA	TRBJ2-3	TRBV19	CASSMSSLLTDTQYF	TGTGCCAGTAGTATGTCTAGTCTTCTCACAGATACGCAGTATTTT
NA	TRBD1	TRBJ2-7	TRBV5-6	CASSPGTGGYRSSYEQYF	TGTGCCAGCAGCCCCGGGACAGGGGGCTACCGAAGCTCCTACGAGCAGTACTTC
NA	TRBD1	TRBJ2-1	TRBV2	CASSPRAFRDRVKGVGAGEQFF	TGTGCCAGCAGTCCCAGGGCCTTTCGGGACAGGGTAAAGGGCGTCGGTGCCGGTGAGCAGTTCTTC
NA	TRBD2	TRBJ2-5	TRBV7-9	CASSTSARETQYF	TGTGCCAGCAGCACTAGCGCCCGAGAGACCCAGTACTTC
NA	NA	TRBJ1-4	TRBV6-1	CASSPVGSTNEKLFF	TGTGCCAGCAGTCCCGTTGGTTCGACTAATGAAAAACTGTTTTTT
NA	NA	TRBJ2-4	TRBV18	CASSPGGRRDIQYF	TGTGCCAGCTCACCGGGGGGACGGAGGGACATTCAGTACTTC
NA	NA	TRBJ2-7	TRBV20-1	CSAQNSYEQYF	TGCAGTGCCCAAAACTCCTACGAGCAGTACTTC
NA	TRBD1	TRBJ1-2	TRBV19	CASTSRPGQGVRGYTF	TGTGCCAGTACCAGCCGACCGGGACAGGGGGTAAGGGGCTACACCTTC
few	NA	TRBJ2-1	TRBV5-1	CASSPLNGDEQFF	TGCGCCAGCAGCCCCTTAAATGGTGATGAGCAGTTCTTC
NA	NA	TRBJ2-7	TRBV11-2	CASSLAPYYEQYF	TGTGCCAGCAGCTTAGCCCCATACTACGAGCAGTACTTC
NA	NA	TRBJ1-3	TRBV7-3	CASSPGVPGNTIYF	TGTGCCAGCAGCCCAGGGGTTCCTGGAAACACCATATATTTT
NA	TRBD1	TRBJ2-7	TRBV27	CASRRGTEDYEQYF	TGTGCCAGCAGAAGAGGGACAGAAGATTACGAGCAGTACTTC